The entry that follows covers one T cell receptor beta chain sequence. Which antigen it targets is not known. No much larger clone is present one base from it, and per-base qualities are unavailable. This sample was included in a study of blood T cells in healthy people across ages (dated by TCRdb to between 2015 and 2016). Background on the whole study: In model experiments, roughly one uniquely barcoded TCR beta cDNA molecule per two T cells was captured by template switching. The study measured age-related changes in TCR beta repertoire diversity using deep sequencing normalized with unique cDNA molecular identifiers. The donors were divided into four age groups: young (average around 15 years), middle-aged (about 39), aged (about 61) and long-lived (roughly 86). The study analyzed two additional independent replicas of 1 million unique cDNA reads from the same blood draw for two donors, one aged 18 to 30 and one aged 80 or older. Broad study findings and their caveats: Since profiling was done on bulk unsorted PBMCs, naive and antigen-experienced compartments could not be conclusively compared. Compared with the aged group, the long-lived group had more naive CD4+ T cells, fewer expanded clones and increased TCR diversity, a pattern suggesting age selection. Because donor CMV infection status was unknown, age-related changes in expanded clonotypes were potentially confounded. As age increased, observed TCR beta diversity per million T cells dropped in a roughly linear way, and a significant reduction was already evident by age about 40. Estimates of total diversity based on one million sequenced T cells were regarded as lower bounds and as underestimates. Observed TCR beta diversity correlated strongly with the percentage of naive T cells measured by flow cytometry.

The roughly 39 donors, aged about 6 to 100 years, were systemically healthy Caucasian individuals from Russia. Each donor gave approximately 9.4 milliliters of peripheral blood, drawn into EDTA-treated Vacutainer tubes. Ficoll-Paque density-gradient centrifugation was used to isolate PBMCs, with at least 6.5 million per sample. Total RNA, at least 6 micrograms per sample, was extracted from PBMCs with Trizol reagent. The percentages of naive CD45RAhigh/CD27high T cells were determined by flow cytometry on a PBMC aliquot from every donor. From the cysteine through the phenylalanine, the CDR3 covers 13 amino acids. Only CDR3 DNA remains: 39 bases, in frame from the first base. V drops 7 bases and J drops 5 bases, leaving 12 bases in between. Library creation used 5' RACE. Sequenced using an Illumina HiSeq 2500. A second PCR of roughly 7 to 11 cycles was performed with a sample-barcoded 5' primer and a J-beta primer mix. A unique molecular identifier was introduced onto each TCR beta cDNA molecule by a template-switch 5' adaptor carrying 12 random nucleotides. At least 3 million CDR3-containing paired-end reads were obtained from each sample. The Mint cDNA synthesis kit, primed by a TRBC-specific oligonucleotide, was used to synthesize first-strand cDNA from all RNA. After uracil-DNA glycosylase treatment, a first 18-cycle PCR used universal primers M1SS and BC2_uni_R on all cDNA. In the authors' own workflow: For normalization, 1 million high-quality reads were randomly selected from each sample, with every read carrying a distinct molecular identifier. Reads with shared molecular identifiers were discarded instead of being binned into consensus sequences. CDR3 identification, clonotype clustering and error correction used MiTCR with a Q25 quality threshold and the strictest error-elimination algorithm. A nonparametric unseen species model using Euler transformation provided a lower-bound estimate of total TCR beta diversity. TCRdb trimmed public reads at Q25 via fastp, called clones via MiXCR and kept in-frame beta chains. All rows with the same CDR3 protein become a single entry with the most common DNA and genes. These V and J calls originate from TCRdb's pipeline instead of the authors' own analysis. Counted in this sample were about 570,000 distinct CDR3 sequences; about 25% of them appeared once. The ten largest clones capture over 3.5% of the sample.

The sample was also reused in another study, on T cells of mothers and their children. The second source states: The donors were nine systemically healthy Caucasian individuals, made up of three mothers and their six children. cDNA synthesis consumed the entire amount of extracted RNA, loaded at approximately 1.5 ug RNA in each 15 ul reaction. Sample barcodes and 2-4 random nucleotides were added via the M1S primer in the second PCR. Over 9 million TCR beta CDR3 reads were obtained for each mother, and 2.5 million to 3 million reads were obtained for each child. Thymic selection shapes the output of TCR recombination in a similar way in related and unrelated pairs, and inherited differences have a minor effect. Normalized repertoire overlap was always found to be slightly, but never significantly, higher in related mother-child pairs than in unrelated mother-child pairs. Persistent microchimeric T cell clones were not detected, at a sensitivity of approximately 100 clones per million clonotypes. In the study, deep NGS was used to compare the TCR beta repertoires of mothers and children, and features distinguishing related mother-child pairs from unrelated individuals were sought. Mothers averaged about 37 +/- 4 years of age and children averaged about 10 +/- 4 years. After adapter ligation was performed with NEBNext reagents, the libraries were sequenced on an Illumina HiSeq 2000 with 100+100 nt paired-end reads. Mother and child libraries were prepared a month apart and sequenced in separate runs to prevent cross-contamination. Each donor had between roughly 450,000 and 2,100,000 distinct TCR beta clonotypes identified. Naive TCR beta clonotypes were estimated from low-frequency clonotypes matched to each donor's FACS-determined naive share, without sorting.

The sequence was collected from a boy aged 2 to 10 in good health. The specimen sequenced was blood. Recombination connected TRBV12-3 or TRBV12-4 to TRBJ2-1; the D segment could be TRBD2, given 6 matching bases. The CDR3 protein sequence reads: CASIEGLNNEQFF. The sequence in DNA is TGTGCCAGCATTGAGGGACTGAACAATGAGCAGTTCTTC.